This T cell receptor (beta chain) was recovered during a study of early T cells in non-severe SARS-CoV-2 infection. In the study overall: Investigators sequenced bulk RNA drawn from unsorted whole blood, and chains remained unpaired.

Study-level results: There was a bias toward anti-spike CD8 responses in VDJdb matching, which missed private and CD4 specificities.

There are a few counts of this clonotype. What it binds is not known. V lost 5 bases to trimming and J lost 7 bases, with 18 bases between them. Germline loops: CDR1 SGHTA, CDR2 FQGNSA. The CDR3 consists of 15 residues. Tagging with unique molecular identifiers was applied to individual cDNA molecules. Via MiXCR, TCRdb re-called the 5' RACE reads, giving one row per CDR3 protein. The sample records some 30,000 distinct CDR3 sequences, roughly 6.6% being singletons. This sequence originates from an adult who was a healthcare worker with PCR-confirmed SARS-CoV-2 infection or an uninfected control (not recorded which). Sequenced sample: whole blood. The genes are TRBV7-2 and TRBJ1-3, with D possibly TRBD1 on 5 matching bases. Here the CDR3 reads CASSPAGSAGNTIYF. CDR3 DNA sequence: TGTGCCAGCAGCCCAGCGGGGAGCGCAGGGAACACCATATATTTT.